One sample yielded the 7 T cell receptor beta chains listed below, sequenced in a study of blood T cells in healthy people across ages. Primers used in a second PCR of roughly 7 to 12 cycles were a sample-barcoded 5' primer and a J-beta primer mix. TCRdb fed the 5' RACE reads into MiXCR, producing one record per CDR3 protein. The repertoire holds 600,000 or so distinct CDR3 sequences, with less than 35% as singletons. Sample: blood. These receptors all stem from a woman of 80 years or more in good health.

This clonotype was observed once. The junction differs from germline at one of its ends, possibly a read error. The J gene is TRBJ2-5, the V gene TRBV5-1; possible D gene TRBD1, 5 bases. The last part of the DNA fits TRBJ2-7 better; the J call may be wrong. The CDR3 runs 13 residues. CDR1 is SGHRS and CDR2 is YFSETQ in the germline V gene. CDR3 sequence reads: CVSSSAGIYEQYF. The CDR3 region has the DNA TGCGTCAGCAGCTCAGCAGGGATCTACGAGCAGTACTTC.

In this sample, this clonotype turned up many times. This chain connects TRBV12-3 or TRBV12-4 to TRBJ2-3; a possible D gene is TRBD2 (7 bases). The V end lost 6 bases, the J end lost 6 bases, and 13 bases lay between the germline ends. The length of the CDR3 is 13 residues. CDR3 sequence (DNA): TGTGCCAGCAGGGGGGGGCCATCGGATACGCAGTATTTT. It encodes CASRGGPSDTQYF.

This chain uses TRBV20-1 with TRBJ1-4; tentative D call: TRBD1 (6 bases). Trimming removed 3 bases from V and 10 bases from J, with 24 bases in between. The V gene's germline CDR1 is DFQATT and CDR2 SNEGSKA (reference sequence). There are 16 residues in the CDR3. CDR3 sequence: CSASAKGGSYRGKLFF. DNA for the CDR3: TGCAGTGCTAGTGCAAAGGGGGGGTCCTACCGGGGAAAACTGTTTTTT.

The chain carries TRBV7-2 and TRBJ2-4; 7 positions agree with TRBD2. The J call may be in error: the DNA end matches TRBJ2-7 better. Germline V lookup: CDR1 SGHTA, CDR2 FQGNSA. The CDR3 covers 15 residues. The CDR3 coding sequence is TGTGCCAGCAGCTTAGGAACTAGCGTAACCTACGAGCAGTACTTC. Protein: CASSLGTSVTYEQYF.

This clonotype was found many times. The CDR3 reads CASSWQGAAEQFF. The CDR3 DNA is TGTGCCAGCAGTTGGCAGGGGGCGGCTGAGCAGTTCTTC. V gene TRBV12-3 or TRBV12-4 combines with J gene TRBJ2-1; TRBD1 matches 8 bases. The CDR3 covers 13 residues. V was clipped by 4 bases and J by 9 bases; unmatched bases: 5.

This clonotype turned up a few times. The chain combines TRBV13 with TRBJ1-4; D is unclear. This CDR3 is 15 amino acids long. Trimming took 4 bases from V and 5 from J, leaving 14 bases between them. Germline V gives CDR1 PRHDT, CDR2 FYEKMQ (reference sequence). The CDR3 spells CASSSRPRPNEKLFF. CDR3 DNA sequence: TGTGCCAGCAGCTCCCGCCCCCGGCCGAATGAAAAACTGTTTTTT.

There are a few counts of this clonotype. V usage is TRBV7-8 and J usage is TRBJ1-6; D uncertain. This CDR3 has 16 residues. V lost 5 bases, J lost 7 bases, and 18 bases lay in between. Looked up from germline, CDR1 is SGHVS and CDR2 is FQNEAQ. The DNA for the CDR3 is TGTGCCAGCAGCCCCCGGACTCCCTCGGGGAATTCACCCCTCCACTTT. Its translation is CASSPRTPSGNSPLHF.